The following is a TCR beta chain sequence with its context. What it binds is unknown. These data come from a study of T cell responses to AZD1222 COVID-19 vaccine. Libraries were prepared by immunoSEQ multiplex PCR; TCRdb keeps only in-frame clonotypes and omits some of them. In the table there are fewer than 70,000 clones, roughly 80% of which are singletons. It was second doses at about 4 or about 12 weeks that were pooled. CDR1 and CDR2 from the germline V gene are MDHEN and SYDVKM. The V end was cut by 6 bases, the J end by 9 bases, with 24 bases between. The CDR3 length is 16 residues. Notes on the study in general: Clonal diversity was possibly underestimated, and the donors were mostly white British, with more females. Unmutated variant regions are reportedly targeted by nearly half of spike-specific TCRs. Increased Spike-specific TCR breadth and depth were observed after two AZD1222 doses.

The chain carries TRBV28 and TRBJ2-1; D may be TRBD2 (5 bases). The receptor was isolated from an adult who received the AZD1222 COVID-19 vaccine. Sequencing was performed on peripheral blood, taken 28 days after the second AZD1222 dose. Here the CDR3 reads CASRALAGNPRGEQFF. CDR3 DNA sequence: TGTGCCAGCAGGGCCCTCGCAGGAAACCCTCGGGGTGAGCAGTTCTTC.